The clone carrying this T cell receptor (beta chain) was seen only a few times. Its antigen is as yet unknown. These data belong to a study of vaccination and CD4 T cells after COVID-19. Whole-study context: The study drew post-COVID samples a median approximately 100 days after diagnosis (range 35 to 161).

With the Oncomine TCR Beta short-read assay, DNA from cultured CD4+ T cells was sequenced. Genomic DNA was extracted from cultured CD4+ T cells. Via MiXCR, TCRdb re-called the PCR reads, giving one row per CDR3 protein. The sample holds around 10,000 distinct CDR3 sequences, 45% to 60% seen once. Trimming removed 3 bases from V and 7 bases from J, with 12 bases in between. CDR3 length: 13 residues. Germline loops: CDR1 SNHLY, CDR2 FYNNEI. The treatment denotes: approximately 10-day PBMC culture with coronavirus spike peptide pools or control peptides (ViraFEST assay). ViraFEST used peptide pools to expand antigen-specific T cells, then sequenced TCRs.

V and J are TRBV2 and TRBJ1-2, with a weak D call TRBD1 (5 bases). The TCR comes from a human donor who had recovered from COVID-19. Sequenced sample: CD4+ T cells from blood, cultured in vitro. CDR3 DNA sequence: TGTGCCAGCAGTGACCGGGGGATTAGTGGCTACACCTTC. It is translated as CASSDRGISGYTF.